This T cell receptor (beta chain) was observed in a study of blood T cells in healthy people across ages. CDR3 length: 15 residues. In germline, CDR1 is SGHRS, CDR2 YFSETQ. A second PCR of 7 to 11 cycles used a sample-barcoded 5' primer and a J-beta primer mix. Each cDNA molecule was tagged by a template-switch adaptor that had 12 random nucleotides. TCRdb ran MiXCR on the 5' RACE reads and lists one entry per CDR3 protein. This sample has hundreds of thousands of distinct CDR3 sequences, with 43% found just once. This TCR was sampled from a woman aged 55 to 70 in good health. The sample consisted of blood. V gene TRBV5-1 combines with J gene TRBJ2-5; D is perhaps TRBD1 (6 bases). The J call is uncertain, as TRBJ2-7 better fits the DNA end. The CDR3 protein is CASSIQGDLGREQYF. CDR3 DNA: TGCGCCAGCAGCATACAGGGTGACCTCGGGCGCGAGCAGTACTTC.